These 20 T cell receptor beta chains came from one sample sequenced in a study of PD-1 blockade in classical Hodgkin lymphoma. Each patient experienced a relapse that followed autologous stem cell transplantation, and brentuximab vedotin exposure varied. Data came from immunoSEQ multiplex PCR; TCRdb stores just in-frame clones and leaves some out. The data show approximately 100,000 clones, with roughly 89% seen just once and about 6.4% held by the top ten. The source was peripheral blood mononuclear cells (PBMCs), collected before the second cycle of nivolumab. The receptors were sampled from a human donor with classical Hodgkin lymphoma.

The chain joins TRBV6-1 to TRBJ1-5, with a weak D call TRBD1 (5 bases). With 9 bases removed from V and 11 bases from J, the gap between germline ends came to 17 bases. Germline lookup yields CDR1 MNHNS and CDR2 SASEGT. CDR3 length: 12 amino acids. CDR3 sequence reads: CASGDEGRTQHF. The CDR3 DNA reads TGTGCCAGTGGGGACGAGGGAAGGACCCAGCATTTT.

Written as DNA, the CDR3 is TGTGCCAGCAGCTTAGCTCGTTGGGACTCCTCCTCTAATGAGCAGTTCTTC. It yields the protein CASSLARWDSSSNEQFF. The V gene is TRBV7-9, the J gene TRBJ2-1; TRBD2 is a possible D gene (6 bases). The CDR3 extends over 17 amino acids. V was trimmed by 0 bases and J by 7 bases, leaving 19 bases between them. Germline values: CDR1 SEHNR, CDR2 FQNEAQ (reference sequence).

This clone has more than one count but fewer than ten. The chain recombines TRBV7-8 with TRBJ1-6; 9 positions match TRBD1. Germline V CDR1 and CDR2: SGHVS, FQNEAQ. This CDR3 has 22 residues. V shed 4 bases, J shed 11 bases, and the junction held 30 bases outside the gene matches. The CDR3 protein is CASSSTTTGQGSGLLFFAPLHF. The CDR3 DNA reads as TGTGCCAGCAGCTCTACTACCACCGGACAGGGGTCTGGACTTCTTTTCTTTGCACCCCTCCACTTT.

This chain uses TRBV28 with TRBJ2-7, with a weak D call TRBD1 (6 bases). Trimming pared 3 bases from V and 2 bases from J, leaving 11 bases between. The CDR3 extends over 14 amino acids. Germline V gene sequence: CDR1 MDHEN, CDR2 SYDVKM. In nucleotides, the CDR3 is TGTGCCAGCAGTTTCGCCAGGGGTACCTACGAGCAGTACTTC. This encodes CASSFARGTYEQYF.

This sequence joins TRBV2 and TRBJ1-2; D remains unclear. Trimming cost V 6 bases and J 8 bases, with 22 bases left between them. CDR3 length: 15 amino acids. Germline CDR1 SNHLY, CDR2 FYNNEI. Written as DNA, the CDR3 is TGTGCCAGCAGCGCACTTTCTTTGTTAAGTAGGGGCTACACCTTC. It translates to CASSALSLLSRGYTF.

The gene calls are TRBV7-3 and TRBJ2-7; no definite D call. The CDR3 has 19 amino acids. Germline V gene data show CDR1 as SGHTA and CDR2 as FQGTGA. V was clipped by 2 bases and J by 0 bases, with 23 bases between them. The CDR3: CASSLRYYDRRPDSYEQYF. The CDR3 DNA sequence: TGTGCCAGCAGCTTACGATACTACGACCGAAGACCGGACTCCTACGAGCAGTACTTC.

The chain couples TRBV6-1 to TRBJ1-2, with 7 bases matching TRBD1. V lost 4 bases to trimming and J lost 5 bases; unmatched junction nucleotides: 7. CDR1 MNHNS and CDR2 SASEGT come from the germline V gene. CDR3 size: 14 residues. For the CDR3, the DNA is TGTGCCAGCAGTGTGGGGCAGGGACAGTATGGCTACACCTTC. Translating gives CASSVGQGQYGYTF.

The chain has TRBV30 and TRBJ2-7, with D perhaps TRBD2 (6 bases). This CDR3 comprises 16 residues. Looked up from germline, CDR1 is GTSNPN and CDR2 is SVGIG (reference sequence). Trimming pared 2 bases from V and 4 bases from J, leaving 21 bases between. The CDR3 protein is CAWSLGWAGGGYEQYF. CDR3 nucleotide sequence: TGTGCCTGGAGTCTAGGGTGGGCGGGCGGAGGGTACGAGCAGTACTTC.

This clone has a single count. The gene calls are TRBV29-1 and TRBJ1-2; D gene unclear. There are 13 residues in the CDR3. Germline-derived CDR1 and CDR2 are SQVTM and ANQGSEA. V was cut by 5 bases and J by 1 base, with 11 bases left in between. This CDR3 is CSVLSTSNYGYTF. CDR3 sequence (DNA): TGCAGCGTTTTGTCGACGAGTAACTATGGCTACACCTTC.

V and J are TRBV28 and TRBJ2-3, with 9 positions matching TRBD2. The J segment lost 2 bases and the V segment lost 3 bases, leaving 3 bases of the junction unmatched. The CDR3 has 15 residues. CDR1 is MDHEN, CDR2 SYDVKM, per germline. The CDR3 is CASSLLAGITDTQYF. The CDR3 DNA is TGTGCCAGCAGTTTGCTAGCGGGGATCACAGATACGCAGTATTTT.

The rearrangement uses TRBV4-2 and TRBJ2-1; tentative D call: TRBD2 (6 bases). Germline values: CDR1 LGHNA, CDR2 YNFKEQ. This CDR3 has 14 residues. V lost 0 bases to trimming and J lost 7 bases, with 10 bases between them. CDR3 residues: CASSQDREWNEQFF. CDR3 in DNA: TGTGCCAGCAGCCAAGATCGGGAGTGGAATGAGCAGTTCTTC.

This clone was seen once. V and J are TRBV7-2 and TRBJ2-7; 15 nucleotides agree with TRBD2. The V gene end was trimmed by 4 bases and the J gene end by 7 bases; junction bases not matched to a gene: 11. This CDR3 has 17 residues. In germline, CDR1 is SGHTA, CDR2 FQGNSA. DNA of the CDR3: TGTGCCAGCAGCTATTTCGGGACTAGCGGGGGGCGAGAGGAGCAGTACTTC. It yields the protein CASSYFGTSGGREEQYF.

The chain combines TRBV7-9 with TRBJ1-4, with a possible D match to TRBD1 (5 bases). Trimming cost V 5 bases and J 8 bases, with 27 bases left between them. Germline V gives CDR1 SEHNR, CDR2 FQNEAQ (reference sequence). The CDR3 contains 18 residues. CDR3 DNA sequence: TGTGCCAGCAGCCCGGACATGGGGGGGTTTCAAATCGGAGAAAAACTGTTTTTT. This sequence encodes CASSPDMGGFQIGEKLFF.

The J gene is TRBJ2-7, the V gene TRBV28; TRBD1 is a possible D gene (6 bases). This CDR3 comprises 14 residues. The germline V gene encodes CDR1 MDHEN and CDR2 SYDVKM. The V gene lost 6 bases and the J gene lost 2 bases, with 14 bases spanning the gap. The chain's CDR3 is CASSIRGLTYEQYF. The CDR3 DNA sequence: TGTGCCAGCAGCATCAGGGGTCTTACCTACGAGCAGTACTTC.

J is TRBJ1-5 and V is TRBV10-3, with a tentative D call TRBD1 (5 bases). V dropped 3 bases and J dropped 5 bases, with 20 bases sitting between them. This CDR3 has 17 residues. CDR1 ENHRY and CDR2 SYGVKD come from the germline V gene. The chain's CDR3 is CAISDLEGPPLDQPQHF. DNA of the CDR3: TGTGCCATCAGTGACCTCGAGGGGCCCCCGCTCGATCAGCCCCAGCATTTT.

This clone was seen only a few times. V usage is TRBV11-2 and J usage is TRBJ1-6; D gene unclear. Per the germline V gene, CDR1 is SGHAT and CDR2 is FQNNGV. Trimming cost V 3 bases and J 7 bases, with 13 bases left between them. The CDR3 runs 15 residues. CDR3 sequence (DNA): TGTGCCAGCAGCTTGTCAGGAAGGGAAAATTCACCCCTCCACTTT. It specifies CASSLSGRENSPLHF.

The CDR3 bases are TGTGCCAGCAGCCAAGAGGCCAGGTTGCCGCAGTATTTT. Translating gives CASSQEARLPQYF. This sequence joins TRBV4-2 and TRBJ2-3; D is unclear. The V end was cut by 0 bases, the J end by 10 bases, with 11 bases between. The CDR3 runs to 13 residues. Germline CDR1 is LGHNA and CDR2 is YNFKEQ.

This chain joins TRBV28 and TRBJ2-7; TRBD1 matches 11 bases. Germline CDR1 reads MDHEN; CDR2 reads SYDVKM. The CDR3 covers 15 residues. The J segment lost 3 bases and the V segment lost 6 bases, leaving 7 bases of the junction unmatched. DNA of the CDR3: TGTGCCAGCAGAGCCGGGACAGGGGGTCTCTACGAGCAGTACTTC. Translation: CASRAGTGGLYEQYF.

The chain is built from TRBV6-5 and TRBJ2-7; no clear D gene. The V gene lost 3 bases and the J gene lost 1 base, with 16 bases spanning the gap. The CDR3 has 16 amino acids. The V gene's germline CDR1 is MNHEY and CDR2 SVGAGI. CDR3 nucleotide sequence: TGTGCCAGCAGTTATTCTTCAACAGATCCTTCCTACGAGCAGTACTTC. This codes for CASSYSSTDPSYEQYF.

This rearrangement joins TRBV9 to TRBJ2-1; possible D gene TRBD1, 5 bases. The CDR3 extends over 13 amino acids. V shed 2 bases and J shed 4 bases, with 7 bases lying between them. Germline loops: CDR1 SGDLS, CDR2 YYNGEE. The CDR3 loop reads CASSVGQYNEQFF. In DNA form, the CDR3 reads TGTGCCAGCAGCGTGGGGCAGTACAATGAGCAGTTCTTC.